These 16 T cell receptor beta chains were all obtained from the same sample, sequenced in a study of shared clonotypes between healthy human individuals. Generated by immunoSEQ multiplex PCR, the TCRdb table keeps only in-frame clones and is missing some. The sample consists of some 1,400,000 clones, roughly 96% of them appearing once. The sequencing input was naive CD4+ T cells sorted from blood. Sample subset: CD45RA+ positively selected. Receptor source: a man between 25 and 39 years old in good health.

This CDR3 is CATSGRKNTGELFF. CDR3 DNA sequence: TGTGCCACCAGCGGCAGAAAGAACACCGGGGAGCTGTTTTTT. The V gene is TRBV15, the J gene TRBJ2-2; D gene uncertain. Germline assignment: CDR1 LNHNV and CDR2 YYDKDF (reference sequence). V lost 5 bases and J lost 1, with 8 bases in between. This CDR3 is 14 amino acids long.

The rearrangement joins TRBV27 to TRBJ2-1, with 15 bases fitting TRBD2. Trimming cost V 5 bases and J 0 bases; bases outside gene matches: 8. The CDR3 runs to 19 residues. Germline values: CDR1 MNHEY, CDR2 SMNVEV (reference sequence). The chain's CDR3 is CASSLRTSGRVSSYNEQFF. The CDR3 DNA follows: TGTGCCAGCAGTCTAAGGACTAGCGGGAGGGTAAGCTCCTACAATGAGCAGTTCTTC.

The chain has TRBV29-1 and TRBJ2-2; 9 positions match TRBD1. Germline lookup yields CDR1 SQVTM and CDR2 ANQGSEA. CDR3 size: 16 residues. With 5 bases clipped from V and 5 bases from J, the junction kept 12 bases outside the gene matches. The CDR3 DNA reads TGCAGCGTTCGCGGCGGGGACAGGGTGGTGACCGGGGAGCTGTTTTTT. Its translation: CSVRGGDRVVTGELFF.

This rearrangement joins TRBV4-1 to TRBJ1-2; 8 bases align to TRBD1. Germline V CDR1 and CDR2: MGHRA, YSYEKL. The CDR3 consists of 15 residues. V trimming: 2 bases; J trimming: 7 bases; junction bases outside the gene matches: 9. The chain's CDR3 is CASSQHTDRAAGYTF. CDR3 coding DNA: TGCGCCAGCAGCCAACACACGGACAGGGCCGCTGGCTACACCTTC.

The V gene is TRBV14, the J gene TRBJ2-3; D is uncertain. Trimming cost V 4 bases and J 6 bases, with 20 bases left between them. Germline V CDR1 and CDR2: SGHDN, FVKESK. This CDR3 is built from 16 residues. Here the CDR3 reads CASSPSRALAFDTQYF. The CDR3 DNA reads as TGTGCCAGCAGCCCTTCCCGGGCACTTGCGTTCGATACGCAGTATTTT.

V and J are TRBV7-8 and TRBJ2-5; 12 nucleotides align to TRBD2. The V segment lost 5 bases and the J segment 1 base; nucleotides outside the gene matches: 8. The germline V gene encodes CDR1 SGHVS and CDR2 FQNEAQ. CDR3 length equals 17 residues. The CDR3 is CASSPRTSGVPQETQYF. Written as DNA, the CDR3 is TGTGCCAGCAGCCCACGGACTAGCGGGGTGCCCCAAGAGACCCAGTACTTC.

This clone was seen a single time. This chain connects TRBV5-5 to TRBJ2-5; D tentatively fits TRBD1 or TRBD2 (6 bases each). V lost 3 bases and J lost 5, with 14 bases in between. CDR1 is SGHKS and CDR2 is YYEKEE in the germline V gene (reference sequence). The CDR3 covers 14 residues. The DNA for the CDR3 is TGTGCCAGCAGCTCTCCGGGGGCAGAGGAGACCCAGTACTTC. As protein: CASSSPGAEETQYF.

The rearrangement uses TRBV18 and TRBJ2-1; D assignment may be TRBD1 or TRBD2 (5 bases each). The CDR3 consists of 14 residues. CDR1 and CDR2 (germline): KGHSH, LQKENI. V lost 5 bases and J lost 5, with 13 bases in between. The CDR3 sequence: CASSSGARNNEQFF. CDR3 sequence (DNA): TGTGCCAGCTCATCCGGGGCCCGGAACAATGAGCAGTTCTTC.

V usage is TRBV5-8 and J usage is TRBJ2-7; D is ambiguous. Between the trimmed V and J ends, which lost 1 base and 0 bases, there was a span of 8 bases. Germline CDR1 is SGHTS and CDR2 is YDEGEE. The CDR3 is made up of 14 amino acids. DNA for the CDR3: TGTGCCAGCAGCTTGTCCGTCGGCTCCTACGAGCAGTACTTC. Protein sequence: CASSLSVGSYEQYF. Full variable domain (remainder filled in from reference TRBV5-8 and TRBJ2-7): EAGVTQSPTHLIKTRGQQATLRCSPISGHTSVYWYQQALGLGLQFLLWYDEGEERNRGNFPPRFSGRQFPNYSSELNVNALELEDSALYLCASSLSVGSYEQYFGPGTRLTVT.

With respect to this clone: Other nucleotide sequences from this sample produce the same CDR3. This chain joins TRBV7-2 and TRBJ2-7, with D maybe TRBD1 (5 bases). V dropped 1 base and J dropped 2 bases, with 12 bases sitting between them. Germline-derived CDR1 and CDR2 are SGHTA and FQGNSA. The CDR3 totals 15 residues. CDR3 bases: TGTGCCAGCAGCTTAGTAGGGCAGGGCCCCTACGAGCAGTACTTC. Amino acids: CASSLVGQGPYEQYF.

The J gene is TRBJ2-7, the V gene TRBV7-2, with unresolved D. CDR1 is SGHTA, CDR2 FQGNSA, per germline. Trimming pared 2 bases from V and 5 bases from J, leaving 13 bases between. CDR3 length: 14 amino acids. CDR3 nucleotides: TGTGCCAGCAGCTTACTTGCTAGAACGGACGAGCAGTACTTC. The encoded protein is CASSLLARTDEQYF.

In its sample, this clone was seen once. The V gene is TRBV28, the J gene TRBJ2-5, with D hard to call. V shed 4 bases and J shed 4 bases, with 13 bases lying between them. CDR3 length: 14 amino acids. CDR1 and CDR2 from the germline V gene are MDHEN and SYDVKM. DNA of the CDR3: TGTGCCAGCAGTTCCTTATTTTCTAGAGAGACCCAGTACTTC. This codes for CASSSLFSRETQYF.

The rearrangement links TRBV19 to TRBJ1-5, with D possibly matching TRBD1 (6 bases). This CDR3 comprises 14 residues. Germline V lookup: CDR1 LNHDA, CDR2 SQIVND (reference sequence). Deletions cut 6 bases from V and 9 bases from J, with 18 bases between. The CDR3 DNA reads as TGTGCCAGTAGCCCGGGACACCTGGCGAGGCCCCAGCATTTT. It encodes CASSPGHLARPQHF.

This sequence joins TRBV11-2 and TRBJ2-1; TRBD2 matches at 9 bases. The germline CDR1 and CDR2 sequences are SGHAT and FQNNGV. CDR3 length: 16 amino acids. The ends lost 3 bases at V and 1 base at J; junction bases unmatched: 4. The CDR3: CASSFSGSTSYNEQFF. The CDR3 region has the DNA TGTGCCAGCAGCTTTAGCGGGAGTACGTCCTACAATGAGCAGTTCTTC.

The chain links TRBV19 to TRBJ2-2; D gene uncertain. The CDR3 has 13 amino acids. Trimming took off 5 bases at V and 3 bases at J, with 7 bases between the two ends. Germline V gene data show CDR1 as LNHDA and CDR2 as SQIVND (reference sequence). The CDR3 DNA reads TGTGCCAGTAGTTGGGTCGACACCGGGGAGCTGTTTTTT. Translating gives CASSWVDTGELFF.

This chain's CDR3 is CAWSVQAPNEKLFF. In DNA, the CDR3 is TGTGCCTGGAGTGTACAGGCTCCTAATGAAAAACTGTTTTTT. The chain couples TRBV30 to TRBJ1-4; TRBD1 is a possible D gene (5 bases). Germline V gene lookup returns CDR1 GTSNPN and CDR2 SVGIG (reference sequence). V lost 0 bases to trimming and J lost 3 bases, with 8 bases between them. The CDR3 has 14 residues.